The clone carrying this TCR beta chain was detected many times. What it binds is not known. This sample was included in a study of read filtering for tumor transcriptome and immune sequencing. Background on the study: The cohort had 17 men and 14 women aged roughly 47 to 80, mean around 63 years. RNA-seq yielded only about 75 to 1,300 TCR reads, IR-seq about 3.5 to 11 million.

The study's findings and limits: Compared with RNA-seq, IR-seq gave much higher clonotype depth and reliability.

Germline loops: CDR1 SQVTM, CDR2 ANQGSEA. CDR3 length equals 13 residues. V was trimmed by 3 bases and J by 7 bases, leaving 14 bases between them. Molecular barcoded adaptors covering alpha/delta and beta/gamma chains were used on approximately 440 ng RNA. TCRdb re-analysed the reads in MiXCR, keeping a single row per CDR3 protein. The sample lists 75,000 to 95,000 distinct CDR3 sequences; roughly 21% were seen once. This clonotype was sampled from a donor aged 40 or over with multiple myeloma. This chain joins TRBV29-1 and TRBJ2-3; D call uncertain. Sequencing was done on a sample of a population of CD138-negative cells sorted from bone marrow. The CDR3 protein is CSVEDPLQNTQYF. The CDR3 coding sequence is TGCAGCGTTGAGGATCCCTTACAGAATACGCAGTATTTT.